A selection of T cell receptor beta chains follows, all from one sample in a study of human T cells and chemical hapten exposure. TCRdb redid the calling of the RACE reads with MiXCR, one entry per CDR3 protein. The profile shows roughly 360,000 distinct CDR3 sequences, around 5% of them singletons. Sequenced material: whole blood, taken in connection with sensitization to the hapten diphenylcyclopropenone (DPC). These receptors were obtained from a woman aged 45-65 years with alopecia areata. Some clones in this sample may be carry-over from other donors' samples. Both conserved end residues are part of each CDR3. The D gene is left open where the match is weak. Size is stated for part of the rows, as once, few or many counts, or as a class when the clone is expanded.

TGTGCCAGCAGCAAATTTCCGCACGAGCAGTACTTC,CASSKFPHEQYF,TRBJ2-7,many,TRBV14,-
TGCAGTGCTAGAGATGAGGACAGGGTAATTCAGAACACCGGGGAGCTGTTTTTT,CSARDEDRVIQNTGELFF,TRBJ2-2,many,TRBV20-1,TRBD1
TGTGCCAGCAGTTCGGGCGGGGGGGCCTACAATGAGCAGTTCTTC,CASSSGGGAYNEQFF,TRBJ2-1,many,TRBV11-2,TRBD2
TGTGCCAGCAGCTTCGACTCCTTGGAGACCCAGTACTTC,CASSFDSLETQYF,TRBJ2-5,many,TRBV7-7,-
TGTGCCAGCAGTTCCCAAGGGGCGAGTAGCACTGAAGCTTTCTTT,CASSSQGASSTEAFF,TRBJ1-1,-,TRBV11-1,-
TGTGCCAGCAGCCAAGAGCGGCGGGGGGCCCACAATGAGCAGTTCTTC,CASSQERRGAHNEQFF,TRBJ2-1,-,TRBV14,TRBD2
TGCGCCAGCAGCTTGGGGACAGAGTACAATGAGCAGTTCTTC,CASSLGTEYNEQFF,TRBJ2-1,many,TRBV5-1,-
TGTGCCACCCCGGGAGGGACGACCTATGGCTACACCTTC,CATPGGTTYGYTF,TRBJ1-2,many,TRBV2,-
TGTGCTAGTGGTTTGGTACCCAGCGGGTCCCATGGCTACACCTTC,CASGLVPSGSHGYTF,TRBJ1-2,-,TRBV12-5,-
TGTGCCAGCAGCCCGCATGAGCAGACTAATGAGCAGTTCTTC,CASSPHEQTNEQFF,TRBJ2-1,few,TRBV7-8,-
TGTGCCAGCAGTTTAGACAGGGTGAATCAGCCCCAGCATTTT,CASSLDRVNQPQHF,TRBJ1-5,few,TRBV12-3/TRBV12-4,-
TGTGCCAGCACCCCGAGAGGGAGGTCAAGTGAAAAACTGTTTTTT,CASTPRGRSSEKLFF,TRBJ1-4,-,TRBV7-3,-
TGTGCCAGCAGCCCGTGGGACAGGTTCACAGATACGCAGTATTTT,CASSPWDRFTDTQYF,TRBJ2-3,few,TRBV7-2,TRBD1
TGTGCCAGCGGCGGGAGGGAGACCCAGTACTTC,CASGGRETQYF,TRBJ2-5,many,TRBV9,TRBD2
TGTGCCAGCAGTTGGGACGGTCCGCAAGAGACCCAGTACTTC,CASSWDGPQETQYF,TRBJ2-5,many,TRBV28,-
TGTGCCAGCAGCTTCCTAACTAGCTCCAACTACGAGCAGTACTTC,CASSFLTSSNYEQYF,TRBJ2-7,few,TRBV11-2,-
TGTGCCAGCAGCATAGGGGTACTAGCGGTAGAGACCCAGTACTTC,CASSIGVLAVETQYF,TRBJ2-5,many,TRBV11-2,TRBD2
TGCGCCAGCAGCCAAGAGAGACACTACCAAGAGACCCAGTACTTC,CASSQERHYQETQYF,TRBJ2-5,few,TRBV4-3,-
TGCGCCAGCAGCCCTGGGGTAGGAAGCTCCTACAATGAGCAGTTCTTC,CASSPGVGSSYNEQFF,TRBJ2-1,many,TRBV5-1,-
TGTGCCAGCAAAACTAGCTACGAGCAGTACTTC,CASKTSYEQYF,TRBJ2-7,many,TRBV6-2/TRBV6-3,-
TGTGCCAGCAGCGCCCGCACAGACCAAGAGACCCAGTACTTC,CASSARTDQETQYF,TRBJ2-5,-,TRBV7-9,-
TGTGCCAGCAGCCAAGGTGGGGGAACCTACGAGCAGTACTTC,CASSQGGGTYEQYF,TRBJ2-7,many,TRBV3-1,-
TGTGCCAGCAGCCAGGTCCCAGGTCCCACAGATACGCAGTATTTT,CASSQVPGPTDTQYF,TRBJ2-3,-,TRBV6-5,-
TGCGCCAGCAGTCAACAGGGACAGATTAATTCACCCCTCCACTTT,CASSQQGQINSPLHF,TRBJ1-6,many,TRBV23-1,TRBD1
TGTGCCAGCAGTTACTCGTTCAGGGGGGATTCACCCCTCCACTTT,CASSYSFRGDSPLHF,TRBJ1-6,many,TRBV6-5,TRBD1
TGCAGCGTTGAGGCTGGTATCGACACTGAAGCTTTCTTT,CSVEAGIDTEAFF,TRBJ1-1,many,TRBV29-1,-
TGTGCCAGCAGCTTGCCCCTCCTAGCAGGCCGGGGGCAGTTCTTC,CASSLPLLAGRGQFF,TRBJ2-1,many,TRBV7-8,-
TGTGCCAGCCCTCCTCCCCAGCATTTT,CASPPPQHF,TRBJ1-5,-,TRBV6-5,-
TGTGCCAGCAGCCTCCCCGGGCTAGCGGCAAAGTACTTC,CASSLPGLAAKYF,TRBJ2-7,many,TRBV7-9,TRBD2
TGTGCCAGCACCCTGGGACGGGGATCCTACAATGAGCAGTTCTTC,CASTLGRGSYNEQFF,TRBJ2-1,few,TRBV12-3/TRBV12-4,-
TGTGCCAGCAGCCAGCAGGGGAGGATCACTGAAGCTTTCTTT,CASSQQGRITEAFF,TRBJ1-1,many,TRBV4-2,-
TGTGCCAGCTCACCCGCCCAGGAGTCCAAGAGAACCCAGTACTTC,CASSPAQESKRTQYF,TRBJ2-5,few,TRBV18,-
TGTGCCAGCAGTTACTCTACAGGAGGCGATGAGCAGTTCTTC,CASSYSTGGDEQFF,TRBJ2-1,few,TRBV6-5,-
TGCGCCAGCAGTCTAACAGGGGACCTCCATCAGCCCCAGCATTTT,CASSLTGDLHQPQHF,TRBJ1-5,few,TRBV23-1,TRBD1
TGTGCCAGCAGCGTAGGGATAGCGGGCACAGATACGCAGTATTTT,CASSVGIAGTDTQYF,TRBJ2-3,-,TRBV9,-
TGTGCCAGCACCGCGACTAGCGGGGCGCACAATGAGCAGTTCTTC,CASTATSGAHNEQFF,TRBJ2-1,many,TRBV7-9,TRBD2
TGTGCCAGCAGTTCCCCCGCGGGCACAGATACGCAGTATTTT,CASSSPAGTDTQYF,TRBJ2-3,many,TRBV28,-